What follows are 7 T cell receptor beta chains derived from one specimen sequenced in a study of T cell responses to AZD1222 COVID-19 vaccine. Sequenced by immunoSEQ multiplex PCR; TCRdb stores in-frame clones only, minus some. The sample includes some 120,000 clones, approximately 90% of them seen just once. Sequencing was performed on peripheral blood, taken on day 0 of AZD1222 vaccination. Receptor source: an adult in good health.

A note on this clone: Other DNA sequences in this specimen translate into the identical CDR3. The genes are TRBV6-5 and TRBJ1-6; D is possibly TRBD1 (5 bases). Germline V gene sequence: CDR1 MNHEY, CDR2 SVGAGI. V was clipped by 2 bases and J by 6 bases, with 8 bases between them. CDR3 length: 14 amino acids. The CDR3 DNA reads as TGTGCCAGCAGTTACGGGCAGGGTAATTCACCCCTCCACTTT. Translating gives CASSYGQGNSPLHF.

The chain has TRBV7-2 and TRBJ2-1; 8 positions match TRBD1. Germline CDR1 reads SGHTA; CDR2 reads FQGNSA. This CDR3 region has 14 residues. V trimming: 5 bases; J trimming: 7 bases; junction bases outside the gene matches: 7. Written as DNA, the CDR3 is TGTGCCAGCAGCAAGGACAGGGTGGGGAATGAGCAGTTCTTC. Protein product: CASSKDRVGNEQFF.

The rearrangement uses TRBV27 and TRBJ1-1; D not resolved. V lost 6 bases and J lost 4, with 15 bases in between. Germline V CDR1 and CDR2: MNHEY, SMNVEV (reference sequence). This CDR3 comprises 14 residues. The CDR3 DNA reads as TGTGCCAGCAGCCCCTTCCGGGTGGTCACTGAAGCTTTCTTT. Protein: CASSPFRVVTEAFF.

The gene calls are TRBV5-6 and TRBJ1-2, with D unclear. CDR1 and CDR2 (germline): SGHDT, YYEEEE. The CDR3 extends over 15 amino acids. Trimming removed 0 bases from V and 4 bases from J, with 13 bases in between. The chain's CDR3 is CASSLAPGVLYGYTF. The CDR3 DNA reads as TGTGCCAGCAGCTTGGCTCCCGGAGTTCTCTATGGCTACACCTTC. The full variable domain, completed using reference TRBV5-6 and TRBJ1-2, is DAGVTQSPTHLIKTRGQQVTLRCSPKSGHDTVSWYQQALGQGPQFIFQYYEEEERQRGNFPDRFSGHQFPNYSSELNVNALLLGDSALYLCASSLAPGVLYGYTFGSGTRLTVV.

Only a few counts were recorded for this clone. Other DNA variants within this sample encode the same CDR3. The chain has TRBV15 and TRBJ1-2; D is ambiguous. Germline-derived CDR1 and CDR2 are LNHNV and YYDKDF (reference sequence). The CDR3 extends over 14 amino acids. Trimming left V 0 bases short and J 2 bases short, with 7 bases between. The CDR3 DNA follows: TGTGCCACCAGCAGAGATCGGGTGAACTATGGCTACACCTTC. Amino acids: CATSRDRVNYGYTF.

The chain combines TRBV21-1 with TRBJ1-2; the table's TRBD1 call for D was not verified on the DNA. TRBV21-1 is classified as a pseudogene. CDR3 length equals 13 residues. The CDR3 region has the DNA TGTGCCAGCAGCACTACAGGGGGCTATGGCTACACCTTC. Translated, it gives CASSTTGGYGYTF.

The chain is built from TRBV6-5 and TRBJ2-3; unclear D gene. The V end was cut by 5 bases, the J end by 1 base, with 7 bases between. The length of the CDR3 is 13 residues. Germline V CDR1 and CDR2: MNHEY, SVGAGI. In nucleotides, the CDR3 is TGTGCCAGCAGTCCCGAGGGCACAGATACGCAGTATTTT. Its translation: CASSPEGTDTQYF.